The 23 T cell receptor beta chains presented below share a single source sample, sequenced in a study of identical twins. A single record per CDR3 protein comes from TCRdb applying MiXCR to the 5' RACE reads. The sample records a few hundred thousand distinct CDR3 sequences, 9% to 10% being singletons. These data also featured in a second study, about yellow fever vaccine responses in identical twins.

Sequencing was carried out using PBMCs. These TCRs come from a woman younger than 30 in good health.

This chain joins TRBV29-1 and TRBJ2-3; D is unclear. Trimming took 6 bases from V and 6 from J, leaving 4 bases between them. CDR3 length: 9 amino acids. The germline V gene has CDR1 SQVTM and CDR2 ANQGSEA. CDR3 in amino acids: CSVGDTQYF. The CDR3, as DNA: TGCAGCGTGGGCGATACGCAGTATTTT.

This chain joins TRBV10-3 and TRBJ2-5, with D maybe TRBD1 (5 bases). V lost 3 bases, J lost 0 bases, and 17 bases lay in between. The CDR3 contains 17 residues. The V gene's germline CDR1 is ENHRY and CDR2 SYGVKD. The CDR3 coding sequence is TGTGCCATCAGTGACTCGCTGCAGGGTGTCGACCAAGAGACCCAGTACTTC. Translated, it gives CAISDSLQGVDQETQYF.

The V gene is TRBV27, the J gene TRBJ2-4, with D unresolved. The V end lost 3 bases, the J end lost 2 bases, and 8 bases lay between the germline ends. Germline CDR1 is MNHEY and CDR2 is SMNVEV (reference sequence). CDR3 length equals 14 residues. CDR3 sequence reads: CASSLAYTKNIQYF. CDR3 coding DNA: TGTGCCAGCAGTTTGGCGTACACCAAAAACATTCAGTACTTC.

This clonotype has more than one count but fewer than ten. This chain uses TRBV20-1 with TRBJ2-2, with 9 bases lining up with TRBD2. CDR1 and CDR2 (germline): DFQATT, SNEGSKA (reference sequence). The CDR3 is made up of 16 amino acids. V lost 3 bases and J lost 2; bases outside the gene matches: 7. The DNA for the CDR3 is TGCAGTGCTAGGCCGCGCGGGAGGGAAAACACCGGGGAGCTGTTTTTT. Protein: CSARPRGRENTGELFF.

There are many counts of this clonotype. The V gene is TRBV7-2, the J gene TRBJ1-5, with D uncertain. CDR1 SGHTA and CDR2 FQGNSA come from the germline V gene. The CDR3 loop spans 13 amino acids. With 5 bases removed from V and 7 bases from J, the gap between germline ends came to 12 bases. CDR3 sequence reads: CASSLIWGQPQHF. In DNA, the CDR3 is TGTGCCAGCAGCCTTATTTGGGGACAGCCCCAGCATTTT.

The CDR3: CAISESAGPTPKYEQYF. Written as DNA, the CDR3 is TGTGCCATCAGTGAGTCAGCAGGACCAACCCCAAAATACGAGCAGTACTTC. The chain carries TRBV10-3 and TRBJ2-7, with D unresolved. Trimming shortened V by 0 bases and J by 4 bases, and 19 bases separated the two germline ends. The CDR3 length is 17 residues. From germline, CDR1 is ENHRY and CDR2 SYGVKD.

This clonotype has a handful of counts. The gene calls are TRBV15 and TRBJ2-1; 7 bases are shared with TRBD2. V gave up 0 bases and J gave up 3 bases; unmatched junction bases: 8. This CDR3 region has 17 residues. Germline V CDR1 and CDR2: LNHNV, YYDKDF (reference sequence). Here the CDR3 DNA reads TGTGCCACCAGCAGAGAGGGTGGGAGGGAGGTCTACAATGAGCAGTTCTTC. Encoded protein: CATSREGGREVYNEQFF.

This clonotype was counted many times. The chain employs TRBV6-2 or TRBV6-3 and TRBJ2-1, with 9 positions matching TRBD1. The CDR3 totals 19 residues. V was clipped by 0 bases and J by 7 bases; unmatched bases: 16. CDR1 and CDR2 (germline): MNHEY, SVGEGT. The CDR3 DNA reads TGTGCCAGCAGTTACTCTCTTCCGCTGGACAGGGGTGAGGGTAATGAGCAGTTCTTC. This gives the protein CASSYSLPLDRGEGNEQFF.

This clonotype was recorded many times. V usage is TRBV28 and J usage is TRBJ2-7; 9 positions match TRBD1. Germline V CDR1 and CDR2: MDHEN, SYDVKM. The CDR3 totals 12 residues. J was trimmed by 2 bases and V by 8 bases; bases with no gene match: 1. The CDR3 protein is CASGTGTYEQYF. CDR3 sequence (DNA): TGTGCCAGCGGGACAGGGACCTACGAGCAGTACTTC.

The CDR3 sequence: CASKALIKNIQYF. The CDR3 nucleotides are TGTGCCAGCAAGGCTTTAATCAAAAACATTCAGTACTTC. The rearrangement joins TRBV27 to TRBJ2-4, with D hard to call. V lost 7 bases, J lost 3 bases, and 10 bases lay in between. There are 13 residues in the CDR3. Germline V gene sequence: CDR1 MNHEY, CDR2 SMNVEV (reference sequence).

This clonotype was recorded a few times. The chain couples TRBV9 to TRBJ2-1, with D possibly TRBD2 on 6 matching bases. The V and J ends lost 0 bases and 5 bases respectively, with 15 bases between them. This CDR3 is built from 16 residues. Germline CDR1 SGDLS, CDR2 YYNGEE. The CDR3 DNA reads TGTGCCAGCAGCGTAGGTCTACGGGGGACGGACAATGAGCAGTTCTTC. Protein product: CASSVGLRGTDNEQFF.

This clonotype occurred a few times. V and J are TRBV20-1 and TRBJ1-5, with TRBD1 matching 7 bases. Germline V gene data show CDR1 as DFQATT and CDR2 as SNEGSKA (reference sequence). The CDR3 has 15 amino acids. Trimming at V came to 2 bases and at J to 6 bases, leaving 10 bases not matched to a gene. The CDR3 loop is CSARSPGTGVQPQHF. The CDR3 region has the DNA TGCAGTGCTAGATCCCCCGGCACAGGGGTTCAGCCCCAGCATTTT.

In its sample, this clonotype was seen a few times. The chain links TRBV7-9 to TRBJ2-7, with a weak D call TRBD2 (5 bases). Germline CDR1 reads SEHNR; CDR2 reads FQNEAQ (reference sequence). The CDR3 sequence is 12 residues long. V dropped 0 bases and J dropped 10 bases, with 10 bases sitting between them. CDR3 coding DNA: TGTGCCAGCAGCTTAGCTACTAGTAGCCAGTACTTC. Protein: CASSLATSSQYF.

This clonotype appeared a few times. The rearrangement joins TRBV12-3 or TRBV12-4 to TRBJ1-5; D is undetermined. The CDR3 consists of 14 residues. V was trimmed by 4 bases and J by 3 bases, leaving 10 bases between them. The CDR3 nucleotides read TGTGCCAGCAGTTCCTCGGGCCTCAATCAGCCCCAGCATTTT. Translated, it gives CASSSSGLNQPQHF.

This sequence joins TRBV5-1 and TRBJ2-1, with TRBD2 matching over 9 bases. CDR3 length: 16 residues. After removal of 0 bases from V and 8 bases from J, the junction contained 9 bases not matched to a gene. Germline CDR1 is SGHRS and CDR2 is YFSETQ. The CDR3: CASSLDGGGAHYEQFF. CDR3 nucleotides: TGCGCCAGCAGCTTGGACGGCGGGGGGGCCCATTATGAGCAGTTCTTC.

This clonotype was recorded many times. This chain uses TRBV29-1 with TRBJ2-1; D perhaps matches TRBD1 (6 bases). Germline-derived CDR1 and CDR2 are SQVTM and ANQGSEA. V lost 6 bases, J lost 7 bases, and 28 bases lay in between. This CDR3 comprises 17 residues. In nucleotides, the CDR3 is TGCAGCGTCGAGACATCAGGGGACGAGCTTTACCTTAATGAGCAGTTCTTC. Encoded protein: CSVETSGDELYLNEQFF.

The genes are TRBV20-1 and TRBJ2-1; perhaps TRBD2 as D (5 bases). This CDR3 is built from 15 residues. Germline CDR1 is DFQATT and CDR2 is SNEGSKA (reference sequence). Deletions cut 6 bases from V and 3 bases from J, with 18 bases between. CDR3: CSAPKTKRHYNEQFF. The CDR3 DNA reads as TGCAGTGCCCCGAAGACTAAACGCCACTACAATGAGCAGTTCTTC.

This clonotype has ten or more counts. The chain is built from TRBV4-3 and TRBJ2-1; TRBD2 agrees at 11 bases. CDR1 is LGHNA and CDR2 is YSLEER in the germline V gene. The trim removed 1 base at V and 9 bases at J, leaving 5 bases unmatched. This CDR3 spans 15 amino acids. CDR3 sequence: CASSQGSSGGVEQFF. In DNA, the CDR3 is TGCGCCAGCAGCCAAGGTAGTAGCGGGGGGGTTGAGCAGTTCTTC.

The rearrangement links TRBV12-3 or TRBV12-4 to TRBJ2-2; D possibly matches TRBD1 or TRBD2 (6 bases each). Trimming stripped 6 bases from V and 5 bases from J, with 16 bases between. This CDR3 comprises 15 residues. In DNA form, the CDR3 reads TGTGCCAGCAGCGAACAGGGACTCAAAACCGGGGAGCTGTTTTTT. Translated, it gives CASSEQGLKTGELFF.

This clonotype was counted ten times or more. The chain joins TRBV4-1 to TRBJ2-7; TRBD1 aligns across 8 bases. The germline gives CDR1 MGHRA, CDR2 YSYEKL. V lost 0 bases to trimming and J lost 3 bases; unmatched junction nucleotides: 4. The CDR3 has 15 amino acids. CDR3 loop: CASSQELTGVYEQYF. CDR3 coding DNA: TGCGCCAGCAGCCAAGAATTGACAGGGGTCTACGAGCAGTACTTC.

The rearrangement joins TRBV7-9 to TRBJ1-6, with 8 positions matching TRBD1. This CDR3 contains 15 residues. Germline V gene lookup returns CDR1 SEHNR and CDR2 FQNEAQ (reference sequence). V shed 4 bases, J shed 10 bases, and the junction held 9 bases outside the gene matches. Written as DNA, the CDR3 is TGTGCCAGCAGCTCCGGGACAGGAAGCCGATCACCCCTCCACTTT. Its protein product is CASSSGTGSRSPLHF.

V and J are TRBV7-2 and TRBJ2-2; 8 bases map to TRBD2. The V and J ends lost 6 bases and 3 bases, in that order; junction bases with no gene match: 6. The CDR3 length is 15 residues. In germline, CDR1 is SGHTA, CDR2 FQGNSA. DNA for the CDR3: TGTGCCAGCAGATCTGGCGGGGGGTACACCGGGGAGCTGTTTTTT. It specifies CASRSGGGYTGELFF.

This clonotype was recorded a few times. This sequence joins TRBV29-1 and TRBJ2-5; a weak D match, TRBD1 (5 bases). Germline values: CDR1 SQVTM, CDR2 ANQGSEA. The length of the CDR3 is 13 residues. The V gene lost 7 bases and the J gene lost 4 bases, with 16 bases spanning the gap. The CDR3 sequence is CSARLTVIETQYF. CDR3 nucleotide sequence: TGCAGCGCCCGTCTGACAGTTATAGAGACCCAGTACTTC. Combining the CDR3 with reference TRBV29-1 and TRBJ2-5 gives the whole variable domain SAVISQKPSRDICQRGTSLTIQCQVDSQVTMMFWYRQQPGQSLTLIATANQGSEATYESGFVIDKFPISRPNLTFSTLTVSNMSPEDSSIYLCSARLTVIETQYFGPGTRLLVL.